This section outlines one T cell receptor (beta chain) sequence together with its context. Antigen: not known. Clones were sequenced by immunoSEQ multiplex PCR, and TCRdb holds only the in-frame ones, with some missing. The repertoire includes 40,000 to 45,000 clones, more than 65% of them detected once, and about 3.7% sits in the top ten. The CDR3 has 17 residues. Germline V gives CDR1 LGHDT, CDR2 YNNKEL (reference sequence). V gave up 2 bases and J gave up 6 bases; unmatched junction bases: 10. This record belongs to a study of vaccination effects on CD4 cells after COVID-19. Isolation of CD4+ T cells took place after 10 days of culture. Their SARS-CoV-2 infection, verified by PCR, occurred between March and December 2020. Vaccine administered to participants consisted of two doses of either BNT162b2 or mRNA-1273.

The TCR sequence derives from a human donor who had a prior SARS-CoV-2 infection. The chain carries TRBV3-1 (or the pseudogene TRBV3-2) and TRBJ1-5; 10 bases agree with TRBD1. This sample comprised CD4+ T cells from PBMCs cultured without peptide, obtained after COVID-19 vaccination. The CDR3, as DNA: TGTGCCAGCAGCCAAAGACAGGGGGCGGAAGGGCTTCAGCCCCAGCATTTT. It encodes CASSQRQGAEGLQPQHF.